This T cell receptor beta chain emerged from a study of shared clonotypes between healthy human individuals. Study as a whole: A donor's plate count was three for CD4 naive and three for CD4 memory; CD8 naive had two and CD8 memory one.

Regarding the study as a whole: Naive subsets, compared against memory subsets, generally had larger estimated richness values.

Trimming cost V 6 bases and J 11 bases; bases outside gene matches: 10. CDR3 size: 14 residues. Germline V gene data show CDR1 as LNHDA and CDR2 as SQIVND (reference sequence). There are many counts of this clone. Its cognate antigen is unknown. In the same sample, other DNA sequences code for this CDR3. An even split of each subset's genomic DNA across several immunoSEQ plates was performed. This table comes from immunoSEQ multiplex PCR, and its TCRdb copy is limited to in-frame clones, with some not included. This table holds more than 1 million clones, about 80% found once. Naive CD45RA+ and memory CD45RA-negative subsets were split from CD4+ cells.

This TCR came from a man aged 18 to 29 in good health. Some clones in this sample may be carry-over from other donors' samples. Sequenced sample: memory CD4+ T cells from PBMCs. Documented subset: CD45RA-negative fraction. The J gene is TRBJ1-4, the V gene TRBV19; 9 nucleotides line up with TRBD1. CDR3 nucleotide sequence: TGTGCCAGTAGGCCGGGACAGGGTGTTCGGAAACTGTTTTTT. This gives the protein CASRPGQGVRKLFF. Supplemented by reference TRBV19 and TRBJ1-4, the full variable domain reads DGGITQSPKYLFRKEGQNVTLSCEQNLNHDAMYWYRQDPGQGLRLIYYSQIVNDFQKGDIAEGYSVSREKKESFPLTVTSAQKNPTAFYLCASRPGQGVRKLFFGSGTQLSVL.